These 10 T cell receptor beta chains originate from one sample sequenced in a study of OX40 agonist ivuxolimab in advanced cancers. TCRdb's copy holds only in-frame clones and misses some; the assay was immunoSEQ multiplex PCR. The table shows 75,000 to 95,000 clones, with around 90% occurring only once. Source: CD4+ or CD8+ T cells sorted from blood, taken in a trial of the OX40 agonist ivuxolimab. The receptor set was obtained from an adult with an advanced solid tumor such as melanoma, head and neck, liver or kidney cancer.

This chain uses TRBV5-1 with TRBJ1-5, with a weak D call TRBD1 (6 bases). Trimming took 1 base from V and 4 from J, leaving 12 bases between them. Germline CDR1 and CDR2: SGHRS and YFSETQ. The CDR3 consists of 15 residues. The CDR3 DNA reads TGCGCCAGCAGCTTGAATGGGGGCGTAAATCAGCCCCAGCATTTT. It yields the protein CASSLNGGVNQPQHF.

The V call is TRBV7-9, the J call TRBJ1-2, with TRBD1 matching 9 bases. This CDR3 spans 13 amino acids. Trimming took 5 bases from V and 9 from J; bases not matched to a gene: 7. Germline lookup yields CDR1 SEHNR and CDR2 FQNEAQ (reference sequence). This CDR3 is CASSPGTGLSYTF. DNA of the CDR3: TGTGCCAGCAGCCCAGGGACAGGGTTAAGCTACACCTTC.

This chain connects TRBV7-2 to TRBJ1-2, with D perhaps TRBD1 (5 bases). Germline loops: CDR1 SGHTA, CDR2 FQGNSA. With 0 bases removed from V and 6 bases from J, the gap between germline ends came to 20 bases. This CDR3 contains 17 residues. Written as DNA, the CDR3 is TGTGCCAGCAGCTTAGCGCAGCAAGGACCGCGGGGACATGGCTACACCTTC. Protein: CASSLAQQGPRGHGYTF.

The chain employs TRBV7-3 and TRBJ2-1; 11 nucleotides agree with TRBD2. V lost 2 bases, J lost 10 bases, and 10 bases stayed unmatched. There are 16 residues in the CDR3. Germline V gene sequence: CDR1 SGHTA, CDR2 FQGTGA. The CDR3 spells CASSLDSSGGPREQFF. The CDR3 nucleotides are TGTGCCAGCAGCTTAGACTCTAGCGGGGGGCCCCGGGAGCAGTTCTTC.

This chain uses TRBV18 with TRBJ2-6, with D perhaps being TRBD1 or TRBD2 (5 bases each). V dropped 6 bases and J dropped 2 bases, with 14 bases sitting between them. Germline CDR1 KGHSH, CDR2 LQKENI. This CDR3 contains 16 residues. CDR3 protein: CASSLSRGPGANVLTF. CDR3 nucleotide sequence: TGTGCCAGCTCCCTCAGTCGGGGCCCTGGGGCCAACGTCCTGACTTTC.

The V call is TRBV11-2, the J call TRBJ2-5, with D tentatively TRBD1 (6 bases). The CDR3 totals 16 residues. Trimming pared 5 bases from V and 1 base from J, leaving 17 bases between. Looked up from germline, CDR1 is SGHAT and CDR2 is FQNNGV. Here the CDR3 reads CASSLGPGQTQETQYF. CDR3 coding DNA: TGTGCCAGCAGCCTGGGACCTGGACAGACCCAAGAGACCCAGTACTTC.

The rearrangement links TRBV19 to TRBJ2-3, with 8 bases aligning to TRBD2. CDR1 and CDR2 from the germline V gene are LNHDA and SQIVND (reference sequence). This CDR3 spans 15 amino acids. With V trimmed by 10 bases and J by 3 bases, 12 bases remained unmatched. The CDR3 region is CATQSQGLVTDTQYF. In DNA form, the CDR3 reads TGTGCCACCCAATCGCAGGGACTAGTTACAGATACGCAGTATTTT.

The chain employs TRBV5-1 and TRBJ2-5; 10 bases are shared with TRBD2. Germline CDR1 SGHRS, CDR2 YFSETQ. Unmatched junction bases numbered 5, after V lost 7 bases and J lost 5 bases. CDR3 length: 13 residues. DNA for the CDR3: TGCGCCAGCGAAGCGGGGGGGCAGGAGACCCAGTACTTC. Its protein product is CASEAGGQETQYF.

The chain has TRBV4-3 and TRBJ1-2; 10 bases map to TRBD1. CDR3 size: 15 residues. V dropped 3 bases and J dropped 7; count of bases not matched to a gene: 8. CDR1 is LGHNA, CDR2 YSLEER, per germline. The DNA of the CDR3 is TGCGCCAGCAGCCATACGACAGGGGGCGAGGTTGGCTACACCTTC. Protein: CASSHTTGGEVGYTF.

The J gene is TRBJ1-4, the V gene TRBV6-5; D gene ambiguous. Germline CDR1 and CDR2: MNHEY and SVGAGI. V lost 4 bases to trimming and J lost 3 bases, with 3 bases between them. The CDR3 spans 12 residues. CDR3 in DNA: TGTGCCAGCAGTTCCCCTAATGAAAAACTGTTTTTT. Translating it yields CASSSPNEKLFF.